Listed below are T cell receptor beta chains from one sample, sequenced in a study of blood T cell repertoires in COVID-19. Repertoires were generated with immunoSEQ multiplex PCR, while TCRdb's copy carries only in-frame clones and drops some. The table records approximately 190,000 clones, just under 85% of them present only once. The sample consisted of peripheral blood. The receptors derive from a woman aged 70-85 years with active or convalescent COVID-19. The CDR3 runs from the conserved cysteine through the conserved F or W. D genes are given only for firm matches. Size is stated for part of the rows, as once, few or many counts, or as a class when the clone is expanded.

TRBD1,TRBV29-1,NA,TRBJ2-5,TGCAGCGTTGAAGATCAGGACAGGGTGATAGAGACCCAGTACTTC,CSVEDQDRVIETQYF
TRBD1,TRBV10-1,NA,TRBJ2-1,TGCGCCAGCAGTCTCAGGGGGCTAGCTGAGCAGTTCTTC,CASSLRGLAEQFF
TRBD1,TRBV6-5,NA,TRBJ1-1,TGTGCCAGCAGATCACAGGGGCAGAAGAACACTGAAGCTTTCTTT,CASRSQGQKNTEAFF
NA,TRBV6-5,NA,TRBJ1-1,TGTGCCAGCAGTTACGGCAGGGCGAACACTGAAGCTTTCTTT,CASSYGRANTEAFF
TRBD1,TRBV19,NA,TRBJ2-5,TGTGCCAGTAGTGGACAGGCTGGCGGGCGCCAAGAGACCCAGTACTTC,CASSGQAGGRQETQYF
NA,TRBV25-1,few,TRBJ2-6,TGTGCCAGCAGTGAAGGAGGGGCCTGGGCCAACGTCCTGACTTTC,CASSEGGAWANVLTF
TRBD1,TRBV5-1,NA,TRBJ2-7,TGCGCCAGCAGCTTCGACAGGGCCTACGAGCAGTACTTC,CASSFDRAYEQYF
TRBD1,TRBV18,NA,TRBJ2-7,TGTGCCAGCTCCCGGGGACAGGGGGCGTACGAGCAGTACTTC,CASSRGQGAYEQYF
TRBD2,TRBV23-1,NA,TRBJ2-1,TGCGCCAGCACTAAGCGGGAGGGCAATGAGCAGTTCTTC,CASTKREGNEQFF
TRBD1,TRBV27,NA,TRBJ1-6,TGTGCCAGCAGCCCTGGGACAGATAATTCACCCCTCCACTTT,CASSPGTDNSPLHF
TRBD1,TRBV9,NA,TRBJ2-4,TGTGCCAGCAGTCCTCCCGGGACAGGGGGCTTCAGCATTCAGTACTTC,CASSPPGTGGFSIQYF
NA,TRBV28,NA,TRBJ1-4,TGTGCCAGCAGTTTCCAGGGTATGGCTGAAAAACTGTTTTTT,CASSFQGMAEKLFF
TRBD1,TRBV18,NA,TRBJ2-7,TGTGCCAGCTCAGGACAGGGGGCGAGGGAGCAGTACTTC,CASSGQGAREQYF
TRBD2,TRBV4-2,NA,TRBJ2-3,TGTGCCAGCAGCCAAGATCTTCAGGGCGGGAGTTTCACAGATACGCAGTATTTT,CASSQDLQGGSFTDTQYF
TRBD1,TRBV13,NA,TRBJ2-1,TGTGCCAGCAGCCTCGGGGACAGTAAACACAATGAGCAGTTCTTC,CASSLGDSKHNEQFF
TRBD1,TRBV4-1,few,TRBJ2-5,TGCGCCAGCAGCCAAGATCCGCAGGGGGAAGAGACCCAGTACTTC,CASSQDPQGEETQYF
TRBD2,TRBV5-1,NA,TRBJ2-1,TGCGCCAGCAGCTTGGTAGCGGGAGGACCGGGGAATGAGCAGTTCTTC,CASSLVAGGPGNEQFF
NA,TRBV5-5,NA,TRBJ1-1,TGTGCCAGCAGCTTGGAATGGGGGGGAAACACTGAAGCTTTCTTT,CASSLEWGGNTEAFF
NA,TRBV21-1,NA,TRBJ2-5,TGTGCCAGCAGCAAACCGGCAGGGACTAGCGGGAGTACCCTCCGGGAGACCCAGTACTTC,CASSKPAGTSGSTLRETQYF
TRBD2,TRBV19,once,TRBJ2-5,TGTGCCAGTAGCACGGGGGGGGCTAGCGTGTACCAAGAGACCCAGTACTTC,CASSTGGASVYQETQYF
NA,TRBV12-3/TRBV12-4,NA,TRBJ2-5,TGTGCCAGCAGCTGGAGGCACGAGACCCAGTACTTC,CASSWRHETQYF
TRBD1,TRBV5-1,NA,TRBJ2-2,TGCGCCAGCAGCTCGGGGACAGGGGGCACCGGGGAGCTGTTTTTT,CASSSGTGGTGELFF